These 10 T cell receptor beta chains were sequenced from one sample in a study of T cell responses to AZD1222 COVID-19 vaccine (dated by TCRdb to about 2021). Library prep was done by the immunoSEQ multiplex PCR assay. TCRdb took this table from immuneACCESS and kept in-frame rearrangements with V and J called. Such tables lack part of the clones; where checked against another copy, unresolved V genes explain under half of the gap, and the rest is unexplained. This sample has about 180,000 clones in its table, and around 90% of those were observed once. More than 7% of the sample comes from the top ten. The sample's time point label is to be understood as: baseline before first vaccination. The material sequenced was peripheral blood, taken on day 0 of AZD1222 vaccination. These receptors were taken from an adult in good health.

V usage is TRBV5-4 and J usage is TRBJ2-1, with TRBD2 matching over 15 bases. This CDR3 region has 16 residues. V lost 0 bases and J lost 8; bases outside the gene matches: 3. The germline CDR1 and CDR2 sequences are SGHNT and YYREEE (reference sequence). DNA of the CDR3: TGTGCCAGCAGCTTGGCAGGACTAGCGGGGGGGGATGAGCAGTTCTTC. Protein: CASSLAGLAGGDEQFF. Together with reference TRBV5-4 and TRBJ2-1, the CDR3 gives the full variable domain: ETGVTQSPTHLIKTRGQQVTLRCSSQSGHNTVSWYQQALGQGPQFIFQYYREEENGRGNFPPRFSGLQFPNYSSELNVNALELDDSALYLCASSLAGLAGGDEQFFGPGTRLTVL.

J is TRBJ2-3 and V is TRBV19; TRBD1 agrees at 8 bases. The CDR3 covers 14 residues. Trimming took 4 bases from V and 7 from J; bases not matched to a gene: 7. Germline lookup yields CDR1 LNHDA and CDR2 SQIVND (reference sequence). DNA of the CDR3: TGTGCCAGTAGTACCGGACAGGGCAGGAATACGCAGTATTTT. It is translated as CASSTGQGRNTQYF.

V usage is TRBV28 and J usage is TRBJ1-2; TRBD1 aligns across 9 bases. V lost 8 bases to trimming and J lost 8 bases; unmatched junction nucleotides: 15. The CDR3 runs 15 residues. Germline V gives CDR1 MDHEN, CDR2 SYDVKM. CDR3 protein: CASLFWTGEAGGYTF. CDR3 nucleotide sequence: TGTGCCAGCCTCTTCTGGACAGGGGAAGCGGGAGGCTACACCTTC.

The rearrangement links TRBV4-1 to TRBJ2-7; maybe TRBD1 (5 bases). V shed 1 base and J shed 2 bases, with 15 bases lying between them. The CDR3 sequence is 16 residues long. The germline V gene has CDR1 MGHRA and CDR2 YSYEKL. The CDR3 loop is CASSQVVLRTTYEQYF. DNA of the CDR3: TGCGCCAGCAGCCAAGTGGTACTACGGACAACCTACGAGCAGTACTTC.

J is TRBJ2-5 and V is TRBV30, with 7 bases fitting TRBD1. CDR1 is GTSNPN, CDR2 SVGIG, per germline (reference sequence). Germline trimming cut 5 bases from V and 2 bases from J; bases unmatched to any gene: 5. The CDR3 totals 13 residues. CDR3 in DNA: TGTGCCTGGCTGGGACAGTTACAAGAGACCCAGTACTTC. Translating it yields CAWLGQLQETQYF.

This clone was found a few times. V is TRBV7-9 and J is TRBJ1-1; D remains unclear. Trimming removed 4 bases from V and 4 bases from J, with 4 bases in between. The CDR3 is made up of 11 amino acids. CDR1 is SEHNR and CDR2 is FQNEAQ in the germline V gene (reference sequence). The CDR3 sequence is CASSWATEAFF. CDR3 sequence (DNA): TGTGCCAGCAGCTGGGCCACTGAAGCTTTCTTT.

This clone was found once. The rearrangement uses TRBV10-3 and TRBJ1-1, with 11 positions matching TRBD1. This CDR3 has 13 amino acids. V lost 6 bases to trimming and J lost 4 bases; unmatched junction nucleotides: 1. Germline V CDR1 and CDR2: ENHRY, SYGVKD. CDR3 in amino acids: CAIRGTGGTEAFF. The CDR3 DNA is TGTGCCATCAGGGGGACAGGGGGCACTGAAGCTTTCTTT.

V usage is TRBV2 and J usage is TRBJ1-4; 11 nucleotides agree with TRBD1. CDR1 and CDR2 from the germline V gene are SNHLY and FYNNEI. Germline trimming cut 7 bases from V and 0 bases from J; bases unmatched to any gene: 25. This CDR3 spans 23 amino acids. The CDR3 DNA sequence: TGTGCCAGCAAGGGGGTCACCTTTAACCTTCGGGACAGGGGGTCCGCAACTAATGAAAAACTGTTTTTT. Protein product: CASKGVTFNLRDRGSATNEKLFF. Full variable domain (missing parts from reference TRBV2 and TRBJ1-4): EPEVTQTPSHQVTQMGQEVILRCVPISNHLYFYWYRQILGQKVEFLVSFYNNEISEKSEIFDDQFSVERPDGSNFTLKIRSTKLEDSAMYFCASKGVTFNLRDRGSATNEKLFFGSGTQLSVL.

The V call is TRBV7-9, the J call TRBJ2-2; no firm D call. V dropped 2 bases and J dropped 2 bases, with 9 bases sitting between them. Germline assignment: CDR1 SEHNR and CDR2 FQNEAQ (reference sequence). The CDR3 covers 15 residues. The CDR3: CASSLSRPNTGELFF. Written as DNA, the CDR3 is TGTGCCAGCAGCTTAAGCAGGCCCAACACCGGGGAGCTGTTTTTT.

This chain links TRBV6-1 with TRBJ1-1, with D hard to call. The V end was cut by 1 base, the J end by 8 bases, with 8 bases between. This CDR3 has 12 residues. CDR1 is MNHNS, CDR2 SASEGT, per germline. The CDR3 loop is CASSEGYREAFF. The DNA of the CDR3 is TGTGCCAGCAGTGAAGGGTACAGAGAAGCTTTCTTT.